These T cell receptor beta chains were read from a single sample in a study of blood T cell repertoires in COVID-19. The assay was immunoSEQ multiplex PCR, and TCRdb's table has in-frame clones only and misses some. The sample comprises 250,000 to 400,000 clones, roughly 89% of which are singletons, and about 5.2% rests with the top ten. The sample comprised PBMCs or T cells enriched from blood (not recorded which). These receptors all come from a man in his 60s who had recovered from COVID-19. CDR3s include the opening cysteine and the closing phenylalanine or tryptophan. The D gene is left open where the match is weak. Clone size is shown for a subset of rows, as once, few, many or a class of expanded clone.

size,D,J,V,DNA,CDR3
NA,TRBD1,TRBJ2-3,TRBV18,TGTGCCAGCTCACCTTTGACAGGGAGTACAGATACGCAGTATTTT,CASSPLTGSTDTQYF
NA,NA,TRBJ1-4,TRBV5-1,TGCGCCAGCAGCTTGGGGTCCACAACAACTAATGAAAAACTGTTTTTT,CASSLGSTTTNEKLFF
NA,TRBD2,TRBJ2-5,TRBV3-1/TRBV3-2,TGTGCCAGCAGCCAAGAAAGGCATGCTAGCGGTGAAGAGACCCAGTACTTC,CASSQERHASGEETQYF
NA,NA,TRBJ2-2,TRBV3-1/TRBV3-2,TGTGCCAGCAGCCAGGTTTGGCGGGCGCGCGCCGGGGAGCTGTTTTTT,CASSQVWRARAGELFF
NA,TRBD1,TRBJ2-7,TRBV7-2,TGTGCCAGCAGCCGGGGACAGGGGATCTCCTACGAGCAGTACTTC,CASSRGQGISYEQYF
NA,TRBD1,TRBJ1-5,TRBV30,TGTGCCTGGAGTGTGGGACAGTACAATCAGCCCCAGCATTTT,CAWSVGQYNQPQHF
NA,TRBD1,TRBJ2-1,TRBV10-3,TGTGCCATCAGGGGGCCCCCGGGACAGGGCTTCAATGAGCAGTTCTTC,CAIRGPPGQGFNEQFF
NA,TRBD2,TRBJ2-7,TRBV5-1,TGCGCCAGCAGCGTCGGGACAGCGGGGGGCTACGAGCAGTACTTC,CASSVGTAGGYEQYF
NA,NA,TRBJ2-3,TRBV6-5,TGTGCCAGCACTGTGACTAGGGGAGGCACAGATACGCAGTATTTT,CASTVTRGGTDTQYF
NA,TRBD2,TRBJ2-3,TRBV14,TGTGCCAGCAGCCGGTCTCGACTAGCGGGAGTGGCGGATACGCAGTATTTT,CASSRSRLAGVADTQYF
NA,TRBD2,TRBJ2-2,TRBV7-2,TGTGCCAGCAGCCGTCAGGGACTAGCGGGAGGGCCGGTCACCGGGGAGCTGTTTTTT,CASSRQGLAGGPVTGELFF
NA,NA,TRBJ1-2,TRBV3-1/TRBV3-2,TGTGCCAGCAGCCCCGGGACTCGTGGCTACACCTTC,CASSPGTRGYTF
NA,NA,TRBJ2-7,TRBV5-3,TGTGCCAGAAGCTCTTCTAGAGGTTTGACCTACGAGCAGTACTTC,CARSSSRGLTYEQYF
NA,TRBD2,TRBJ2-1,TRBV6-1,TGTGCCAGCAGTGGCGCAATGGTAGCGGGACACCCCGAGGAGTTCTTC,CASSGAMVAGHPEEFF
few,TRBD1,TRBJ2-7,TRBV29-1,TGCAGCGTCAATCGGGACAGTAGCTCCTACGAGCAGTACTTC,CSVNRDSSSYEQYF
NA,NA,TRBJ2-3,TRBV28,TGTGCCAGCGCCCGGGCGGGAACCACAGATACGCAGTATTTT,CASARAGTTDTQYF
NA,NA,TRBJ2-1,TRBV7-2,TGTGCCAGCAGCTTAGGCAGATACAATGAGCAGTTCTTC,CASSLGRYNEQFF
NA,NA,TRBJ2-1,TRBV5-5,TGTGCCAGCAGCTTGGGACAGGTTACCTACAATGAGCAGTTCTTC,CASSLGQVTYNEQFF
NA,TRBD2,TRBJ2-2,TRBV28,TGTGCCAGCAGTCCTCTAAGGTCCGCGGGAGACACCGGGGAGCTGTTTTTT,CASSPLRSAGDTGELFF
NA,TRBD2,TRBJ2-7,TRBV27,TGTGCCAGCAGTTTAGGCGGGAGCGGGCACTACGAGCAGTACTTC,CASSLGGSGHYEQYF
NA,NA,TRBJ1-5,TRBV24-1,TGTGCCACCAGTGATTTGATGGGAGGGCCCGGCAATCAGCCCCAGCATTTT,CATSDLMGGPGNQPQHF
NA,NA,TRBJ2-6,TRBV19,TGTGCCAGTAGTATTCGGGGAACCAGCTCTGGGGCCAACGTCCTGACTTTC,CASSIRGTSSGANVLTF
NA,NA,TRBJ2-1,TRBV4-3,TGCGCCAGCAGCCAAGAGCGGGTCCTTTACAATGAGCAGTTCTTC,CASSQERVLYNEQFF
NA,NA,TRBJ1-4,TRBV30,TGTGCCTGGAGCCCCGGGGGGGGCATTGAAAAACTGTTTTTT,CAWSPGGGIEKLFF
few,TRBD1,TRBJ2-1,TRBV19,TGTGCCAGTAGTACAGGGACAGGGCGCTACAATGAGCAGTTCTTC,CASSTGTGRYNEQFF
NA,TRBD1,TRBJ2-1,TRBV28,TGTGCCAGCAGTCCTCGACAGGGGCCCACCTACAATGAGCAGTTCTTC,CASSPRQGPTYNEQFF